These T cell receptor beta chains were read from a single sample in a study of blood T cell repertoires in COVID-19. Profiled with immunoSEQ multiplex PCR; TCRdb holds only in-frame clones, not every one. The sample carries 130,000 or so clones, roughly three quarters recorded once. Sample: peripheral blood. Receptor source: a woman between 65 and 79 years old with acute or convalescent COVID-19. The CDR3 runs from the conserved cysteine through the conserved F or W.

v_gene: TRBV9
j_gene: TRBJ2-3
CDR3aa: CASSVGGSTDTQYF

v_gene: TRBV5-6
j_gene: TRBJ1-3
CDR3aa: CASSVLGNTIYF

v_gene: TRBV13
j_gene: TRBJ2-3
CDR3aa: CASSSGRREVDTQYF

v_gene: TRBV11-2
j_gene: TRBJ1-4
CDR3aa: CASSLDGQASEKLFF

v_gene: TRBV5-6
j_gene: TRBJ1-6
CDR3aa: CASSSRGRNSPLHF

v_gene: TRBV12-3/TRBV12-4
j_gene: TRBJ2-2
CDR3aa: CASSRTGELFF

v_gene: TRBV24-1
j_gene: TRBJ2-5
CDR3aa: CATSSGSPQETQYF

v_gene: TRBV6-5
j_gene: TRBJ1-2
CDR3aa: CASSYSGGVGGYTF

v_gene: TRBV3-1/TRBV3-2
j_gene: TRBJ2-5
CDR3aa: CASSQGLQGDQYF

v_gene: TRBV7-9
j_gene: TRBJ2-7
CDR3aa: CASSRDRGPNEQYF

v_gene: TRBV6-1
j_gene: TRBJ1-1
CDR3aa: CASSGGAENTEAFF

v_gene: TRBV2
j_gene: TRBJ2-2
CDR3aa: CASKSTYTGELFF

v_gene: TRBV5-1
j_gene: TRBJ1-5
CDR3aa: CASSGGGNQPQHF

v_gene: TRBV10-3
j_gene: TRBJ1-6
CDR3aa: CAIRIRDSINSPLHF

v_gene: TRBV19
j_gene: TRBJ1-1
CDR3aa: CASSTTGAHTTEAFF

v_gene: TRBV29-1
j_gene: TRBJ2-1
CDR3aa: CSVEGGEGIPYNEQFF

v_gene: TRBV3-1/TRBV3-2
j_gene: TRBJ2-3
CDR3aa: CASSQDLGTDTQYF

v_gene: TRBV11-2
j_gene: TRBJ2-2
CDR3aa: CASSFSTSGTGELFF

v_gene: TRBV28
j_gene: TRBJ2-7
CDR3aa: CASSRAAYEQYF

v_gene: TRBV5-5
j_gene: TRBJ2-6
CDR3aa: CASSLTGTGPSGANVLTF

v_gene: TRBV18
j_gene: TRBJ2-5
CDR3aa: CASSSLAGGRQETQYF

v_gene: TRBV6-5
j_gene: TRBJ1-2
CDR3aa: CASSYSVEADGYTF

v_gene: TRBV19
j_gene: TRBJ2-7
CDR3aa: CASSFTGGAYEQYF

v_gene: TRBV7-8
j_gene: TRBJ2-2
CDR3aa: CASSPTLRNTGELFF

v_gene: TRBV5-1
j_gene: TRBJ2-3
CDR3aa: CASSSPSGRRLNADTQYF

v_gene: TRBV7-9
j_gene: TRBJ2-3
CDR3aa: CASSVVQGTDTQYF

v_gene: TRBV6-6
j_gene: TRBJ1-2
CDR3aa: CASSYRDSSFYGYTF

v_gene: TRBV18
j_gene: TRBJ1-2
CDR3aa: CASSPLGQTSMGYTF

v_gene: TRBV19
j_gene: TRBJ1-2
CDR3aa: CASSMEAGVYGYTF

v_gene: TRBV10-3
j_gene: TRBJ2-3
CDR3aa: CAISGASGGANEDTQYF

v_gene: TRBV19
j_gene: TRBJ1-2
CDR3aa: CASIKDSSNYGYTF

v_gene: TRBV6-5
j_gene: TRBJ1-2
CDR3aa: CASRVQGQGNYGYTF

v_gene: TRBV4-1
j_gene: TRBJ1-4
CDR3aa: CASSQGVGRATNEKLFF